This T cell receptor (beta chain) was captured in a study of blood T cell repertoires in COVID-19. Turning to the study itself: PBMCs, B-cell-depleted T cells, or T cells provided the cDNA or gDNA that made up the material.

Germline V gene lookup returns CDR1 SGHDN and CDR2 FVKESK. Deletions cut 0 bases from V and 8 bases from J, with 14 bases between. This CDR3 comprises 15 residues. The repertoire was sequenced with immunoSEQ multiplex PCR; TCRdb's copy has only in-frame clones and lacks some. The sample has approximately 110,000 clones, over 75% seen once. The sequence was obtained from a woman in her 70s who had recovered from COVID-19. This chain links TRBV14 with TRBJ2-1; possibly TRBD1 for D (6 bases). Sequences were obtained from peripheral blood. The CDR3 region has the DNA TGTGCCAGCAGCCAAGACAGGGGTCGATCATATGAGCAGTTCTTC. It codes for CASSQDRGRSYEQFF.